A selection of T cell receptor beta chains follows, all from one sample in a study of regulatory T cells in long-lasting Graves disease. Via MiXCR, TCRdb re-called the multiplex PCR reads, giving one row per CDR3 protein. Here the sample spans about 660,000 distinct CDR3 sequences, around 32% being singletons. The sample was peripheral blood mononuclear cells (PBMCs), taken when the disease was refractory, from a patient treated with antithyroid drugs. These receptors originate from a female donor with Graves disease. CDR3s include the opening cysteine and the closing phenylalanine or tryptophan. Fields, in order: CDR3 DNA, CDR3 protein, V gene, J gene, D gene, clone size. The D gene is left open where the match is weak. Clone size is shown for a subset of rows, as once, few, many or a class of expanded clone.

TGTGCCAGCAGCACGATTACAGGAACTGAAGCTTTCTTT	CASSTITGTEAFF	TRBV7-2	TRBJ1-1	.	.
TGTGCCAGCAGGCGGAGCGGGACCTCCTACAATGAGCAGTTCTTC	CASRRSGTSYNEQFF	TRBV7-9	TRBJ2-1	TRBD2	once
TGTGCCAGTGGTTACAGGGGAAACTATGGCTACACCTTC	CASGYRGNYGYTF	TRBV7-9	TRBJ1-2	TRBD1	few
TGTGCCAGCAGAGGTTACCAAGAGACCCAGTACTTC	CASRGYQETQYF	TRBV2	TRBJ2-5	.	many
TGTGCCAGTAGTGCAACGGGGGTTCCCAATTCACCCCTCCACTTT	CASSATGVPNSPLHF	TRBV19	TRBJ1-6	.	.
TGTGCCAGCAGTTTCAATCGACAAACCGGATTTATGAACACTGAAGCTTTCTTT	CASSFNRQTGFMNTEAFF	TRBV2	TRBJ1-1	.	.
TGTGCCAGTAGCCTCCTCAGGGTACCCAAAAACATTCAGTACTTC	CASSLLRVPKNIQYF	TRBV19	TRBJ2-4	.	few
TGTGCCAGCAGCTCAGGACAGGGGGCCAACGAGCAGTACTTC	CASSSGQGANEQYF	TRBV11-2	TRBJ2-7	TRBD1	.
TGTGCCAGCAGTTCTATTCCTAGTTCGACCACCGGGGAGCTGTTTTTT	CASSSIPSSTTGELFF	TRBV12-3/TRBV12-4	TRBJ2-2	.	.
TGTGCCAGCAGAATCAGAATCGGGGATACCGGGGAGCTGTTTTTT	CASRIRIGDTGELFF	TRBV12-3/TRBV12-4	TRBJ2-2	.	few
TGCAGCGTTGACCAGGGTAGGGGTACTGAAGCTTTCTTT	CSVDQGRGTEAFF	TRBV29-1	TRBJ1-1	.	few
TGTGCCAGCAGCCCCGCTCAGGACTGGCTTTTGGGCACCGGGGAGCTGTTTTTT	CASSPAQDWLLGTGELFF	TRBV7-2	TRBJ2-2	.	.
TGTGCCAGCAGCGTAGAACGGGACAGGGTCGTAGGTGGTTCACCCCTCCACTTT	CASSVERDRVVGGSPLHF	TRBV9	TRBJ1-6	TRBD1	.
TGTGCCAGCAGCCCCAAGGGGGGAAACACCATATATTTT	CASSPKGGNTIYF	TRBV7-3	TRBJ1-3	.	.
TGCAGTGCTAGAGAGAGGGGGCTTGCGGGGGTGCCCTACGAGCAGTACTTC	CSARERGLAGVPYEQYF	TRBV20-1	TRBJ2-7	.	.
TGTGCCAGCAGTTTCCCGGGTTTCTATGGCTACACCTTC	CASSFPGFYGYTF	TRBV27	TRBJ1-2	.	many
TGCGCCAGCAGCTTGGATTCGGGAGGGCCCGCGTACGAGCAGTACTTC	CASSLDSGGPAYEQYF	TRBV5-1	TRBJ2-7	TRBD2	.
TGTGCCACCAGTGATACCGGGACCAAGGGGGGCTACACCTTC	CATSDTGTKGGYTF	TRBV24-1	TRBJ1-2	.	.
TGCGCCAGCAGCTTAGGGGGGGCGGATCAGCCCCAGCATTTT	CASSLGGADQPQHF	TRBV5-1	TRBJ1-5	.	few
TGTGCCATCAGTGAGAGCGGGAGGGCCTCCGGGGAGCTGTTTTTT	CAISESGRASGELFF	TRBV10-3	TRBJ2-2	TRBD2	.
TGTGCCAGCAGCTTAGGGGACAGCGGCTATGGCTACACCTTC	CASSLGDSGYGYTF	TRBV7-2	TRBJ1-2	TRBD1	few
TGTGCCAGCAGATTGAGCCCTGAAGCTAACTATGGCTACACCTTC	CASRLSPEANYGYTF	TRBV7-9	TRBJ1-2	.	.
TGCAGTGCGAGAGAGGTAGTGGCCAATTCACCCCTCCACTTT	CSAREVVANSPLHF	TRBV20-1	TRBJ1-6	.	.
TGCAGTGCTACCCCTCTACTAGCGAACCAAGAGACCCAGTACTTC	CSATPLLANQETQYF	TRBV20-1	TRBJ2-5	TRBD2	few
TGCAGTGCCGGACAGCAAAACATTCAGTACTTC	CSAGQQNIQYF	TRBV20-1	TRBJ2-4	.	few
TGTACCAGCAGCTGGACGGACAGGTTTAACTATGGCTACACCTTC	CTSSWTDRFNYGYTF	TRBV5-6	TRBJ1-2	TRBD1	few
TGTGCCAGCAGCTCGTCCGCAGGTGGGGCCCAGTACTTC	CASSSSAGGAQYF	TRBV7-3	TRBJ2-5	.	.
TGTGCCGGGGGTAAGGGACGGGAGCAGTACTTC	CAGGKGREQYF	TRBV30	TRBJ2-7	.	.
TGTGCCAGCAGTACGACAGGTTACCGTGTCGAGCAGTACTTC	CASSTTGYRVEQYF	TRBV6-2/TRBV6-3	TRBJ2-7	.	.
TGTGCCAGCAGACTGGGGACTAGCGGGAGGGGGACCCAGTACTTC	CASRLGTSGRGTQYF	TRBV12-3/TRBV12-4	TRBJ2-5	TRBD2	few
TGTGCCAGCAGCTTCGTGACTAGCGGTATAGCGCAGTACTTC	CASSFVTSGIAQYF	TRBV11-2	TRBJ2-7	TRBD2	many
TGTGCCAGCAGTGGGGTGGCTGATTCACCCCTCCACTTT	CASSGVADSPLHF	TRBV25-1	TRBJ1-6	.	.
TGTGCCACAGCCGGGGGTTATGGCTACACCTTC	CATAGGYGYTF	TRBV28	TRBJ1-2	.	many
TGCAGTGCTAGATTTATGGCATTTGGCTACACCTTC	CSARFMAFGYTF	TRBV20-1	TRBJ1-2	.	.
TGTGCCAGCAGCTTAATTGGGGAACATGAGCAGTTCTTC	CASSLIGEHEQFF	TRBV7-3	TRBJ2-1	.	.
TGCAGTGCTAGTCCCCTGGGGGCTAGCGGGAGAGGAGAGACCCAGTACTTC	CSASPLGASGRGETQYF	TRBV20-1	TRBJ2-5	TRBD2	.
TGTGCCAGCAGCCGACAGAGTACTGAAGCTTTCTTT	CASSRQSTEAFF	TRBV3-1	TRBJ1-1	.	few
TGTGCCAGCAGTGAATTACAGTATGGCTACACCTTC	CASSELQYGYTF	TRBV2	TRBJ1-2	.	.
TGCAGTACCCCCTTGACTAGCGGTAGCGGAAGGGAGACCCAGTACTTC	CSTPLTSGSGRETQYF	TRBV20-1	TRBJ2-5	TRBD2	many
TGTGCCAGCAGTTTACCCCAAACGACAGGGAGGTATGAAAAACTGTTTTTT	CASSLPQTTGRYEKLFF	TRBV28	TRBJ1-4	TRBD1	.
TGTGCCAGCAGCTCCGCCCCCCGAGAAGACATGACGAACACCGGGGAGCTGTTTTTT	CASSSAPREDMTNTGELFF	TRBV7-3	TRBJ2-2	.	.
TGCAGCGTTGACAAGGGTTTGCACGAGCAGTACTTC	CSVDKGLHEQYF	TRBV29-1	TRBJ2-7	.	.